Below, one T cell receptor (beta chain) is given with its context. What it recognizes is unknown. Method: immunoSEQ multiplex PCR; TCRdb's copy keeps in-frame clones and lacks some. The sample carries more than 100,000 clones, 89% recorded once. The sample belongs to a study of T cell responses to AZD1222 COVID-19 vaccine. Points from the study as a whole: Unmutated variant regions reportedly attract nearly half of all spike-specific TCRs.

V lost 6 bases and J lost 3, with 12 bases in between. From germline, CDR1 is SEHNR and CDR2 FQNEAQ (reference sequence). The CDR3 is 14 residues long. The material was peripheral blood, obtained on day 0 of AZD1222 vaccination. This TCR derives from an adult in good health. The chain employs TRBV7-9 and TRBJ1-5; D uncertain. In DNA, the CDR3 is TGTGCCAGCAGTTTCACACATGACAATCAGCCCCAGCATTTT. Protein sequence: CASSFTHDNQPQHF.